One T cell receptor (beta chain) is described in this entry. Clones were sequenced by immunoSEQ multiplex PCR, and TCRdb holds only the in-frame ones, with some missing. The sample has 100,000 or so clones; 80% to 85% are singletons. Germline values: CDR1 LNHDA, CDR2 SQIVND (reference sequence). This CDR3 is 15 amino acids long. V lost 6 bases and J lost 6, with 20 bases in between. The data originate from a study of blood T cell repertoires in COVID-19. Study-wide context: PBMCs, B-cell-depleted T cells, or T cells were the source of the cDNA or gDNA that made up the material.

The clonotype originates from a woman over 75 with acute or convalescent COVID-19. The sample taken for sequencing was peripheral blood. This chain connects TRBV19 to TRBJ1-1; D is perhaps TRBD1 (6 bases). For the CDR3, the DNA is TGTGCCAGTAGCTCCCGGCAGGGGTGGATCGCTGAAGCTTTCTTT. Residues: CASSSRQGWIAEAFF. Filled out from reference TRBV19 and TRBJ1-1, the complete variable domain reads DGGITQSPKYLFRKEGQNVTLSCEQNLNHDAMYWYRQDPGQGLRLIYYSQIVNDFQKGDIAEGYSVSREKKESFPLTVTSAQKNPTAFYLCASSSRQGWIAEAFFGQGTRLTVV.